This TCR beta chain emerged from a study of blood T cell repertoires in COVID-19. On the study more broadly: Specimens from acute and convalescent COVID-19 originated in the United States, Italy and Spain. Sample material is recorded as cDNA or gDNA derived from T cells, B-cell-depleted T cells, or PBMCs.

The sample holds one count of this clone. Per the original methods: Amplified reference gene primers provided the basis for estimating nucleated cell counts. TCRdb's table, derived via immunoSEQ multiplex PCR, lists solely in-frame clones and lacks some. V, J and clone size reflect that table, while D and trimming were determined from the DNA. This table has about 48,000 clones, about nine tenths appearing once. Trimming took off 7 bases at V and 3 bases at J, with 12 bases between the two ends. CDR3 size: 14 residues. Germline assignment: CDR1 SNHLY and CDR2 FYNNEI. The sequencing sample was made of peripheral blood. The sequence came from a man between 65 and 79 years old with acute or convalescent COVID-19. This chain uses TRBV2 with TRBJ2-2, with a tentative D call TRBD1 (5 bases). The CDR3 DNA reads TGTGCCAGCATTGCACAGGATTACACCGGGGAGCTGTTTTTT. Protein: CASIAQDYTGELFF. The entire variable domain, with the rest obtained from reference TRBV2 and TRBJ2-2, is as follows: EPEVTQTPSHQVTQMGQEVILRCVPISNHLYFYWYRQILGQKVEFLVSFYNNEISEKSEIFDDQFSVERPDGSNFTLKIRSTKLEDSAMYFCASIAQDYTGELFFGEGSRLTVL.